Presented here are 10 T cell receptor beta chains from one specimen sequenced in a study of cytomegalovirus exposure and HLA in healthy donors. PCR employed 60 Vbeta and 13 Jbeta primers. Only in-frame clones appear in the TCRdb table, and some are missing; sequencing was by immunoSEQ multiplex PCR. This sample has about 180,000 clones, with approximately 80% found just once. The sample consisted of PBMCs. These receptors all stem from a woman aged 18 to 35 in good health and CMV-seropositive.

This clone turned up a few times. The chain's CDR3 is CASSLGGVGGARAFF. In DNA form, the CDR3 reads TGTGCCAGCAGCTTAGGAGGGGTAGGGGGGGCCCGAGCTTTCTTT. The chain joins TRBV7-2 to TRBJ1-1; TRBD1 might be the D (6 bases). CDR1 SGHTA and CDR2 FQGNSA come from the germline V gene. V gave up 1 base and J gave up 10 bases, with 19 bases separating them. The CDR3 covers 15 residues.

The rearrangement joins TRBV28 to TRBJ1-4; 11 bases agree with TRBD1. The CDR3 is 18 amino acids. The V gene's germline CDR1 is MDHEN and CDR2 SYDVKM. V dropped 4 bases and J dropped 1; count of bases not matched to a gene: 8. The CDR3 loop is CASSSGTGGILTNEKLFF. In DNA, the CDR3 is TGTGCCAGCAGTTCCGGGACAGGGGGTATTTTAACTAATGAAAAACTGTTTTTT.

The chain couples TRBV5-1 to TRBJ2-1, with TRBD2 identical over 9 bases. CDR3 length equals 18 residues. Per germline, CDR1 SGHRS and CDR2 YFSETQ. V gave up 6 bases and J gave up 3 bases; unmatched junction bases: 16. CDR3 in DNA: TGCGCCAGCACCCAGTCGGGGCGAGCGGGGGGCCACTACAATGAGCAGTTCTTC. It translates to CASTQSGRAGGHYNEQFF. The full variable domain, rest sourced from reference TRBV5-1 and TRBJ2-1, is KAGVTQTPRYLIKTRGQQVTLSCSPISGHRSVSWYQQTPGQGLQFLFEYFSETQRNKGNFPGRFSGRQFSNSRSEMNVSTLELGDSALYLCASTQSGRAGGHYNEQFFGPGTRLTVL.

The chain carries TRBV27 and TRBJ1-2; D remains unclear. V lost 0 bases and J 7 bases, leaving 6 bases between the germline ends. CDR3 length: 12 residues. Germline CDR1 MNHEY, CDR2 SMNVEV (reference sequence). CDR3 nucleotide sequence: TGTGCCAGCAGTTTATCCAAGCGTGGCTACACCTTC. This gives the protein CASSLSKRGYTF.

This clone was detected only a few times. This sequence joins TRBV5-1 and TRBJ1-6, with TRBD1 matching 7 bases. Trimming cost V 4 bases and J 13 bases; bases outside gene matches: 14. This CDR3 has 15 residues. The germline V gene has CDR1 SGHRS and CDR2 YFSETQ. The CDR3 DNA reads as TGCGCCAGCAGCCCAATGGGGGACAGCCAATCCCCCCTCCACTTT. This gives the protein CASSPMGDSQSPLHF.

The CDR3 bases are TGTGCCAGCAGCTTAGGTCTAGCGGGGACATACGAGCAGTACTTC. Residues: CASSLGLAGTYEQYF. This chain links TRBV11-2 with TRBJ2-7, with TRBD2 matching 9 bases. The junction had 5 bases not matched to a gene; V was cut back by 1 base and J by 4 bases. The CDR3 loop spans 15 amino acids. Germline V lookup: CDR1 SGHAT, CDR2 FQNNGV.

This chain connects TRBV7-8 to TRBJ2-7, with 7 bases identical to TRBD2. The CDR3 covers 15 residues. Trimming took 0 bases from V and 0 from J; bases not matched to a gene: 2. Germline assignment: CDR1 SGHVS and CDR2 FQNEAQ. The CDR3 DNA reads as TGTGCCAGCAGCTTAGCGGGGGGGAGCTCCTACGAGCAGTACTTC. This sequence encodes CASSLAGGSSYEQYF.

The CDR3 here is CASSEGTRGGTYEQYF. The CDR3 coding sequence is TGCGCCAGCAGTGAGGGGACAAGGGGGGGAACCTACGAGCAGTACTTC. The chain carries TRBV10-1 and TRBJ2-7; tentative D call: TRBD2 (7 bases). The germline V and J ends were trimmed by 2 bases and 2 bases, with 16 bases remaining between them. The CDR3 length is 16 residues. The V gene's germline CDR1 is WNHNN and CDR2 SYGVQD (reference sequence).

The sample holds a few counts of this clone. The chain employs TRBV19 and TRBJ1-4, with D uncertain. Germline-derived CDR1 and CDR2 are LNHDA and SQIVND (reference sequence). This CDR3 has 14 amino acids. Between the trimmed V and J ends, which lost 5 bases and 0 bases, there was a span of 7 bases. The CDR3 loop reads CASSRSSTNEKLFF. The CDR3 DNA reads TGTGCCAGTAGTCGGTCTTCAACTAATGAAAAACTGTTTTTT.

The chain has TRBV11-2 and TRBJ2-5; 7 positions match TRBD1. CDR3 length equals 12 residues. Germline trimming cut 7 bases from V and 2 bases from J; bases unmatched to any gene: 1. Germline CDR1 SGHAT, CDR2 FQNNGV. The CDR3 DNA reads TGTGCCAGCACGGGACAGCAAGAGACCCAGTACTTC. This translates into CASTGQQETQYF.